This T cell receptor beta chain was captured in a study of T cell responses to AZD1222 COVID-19 vaccine. Whole-study results and caveats: Clonal diversity was possibly underestimated, and white British individuals and females predominated among donors. Nearly half of spike-specific TCRs reportedly target variant regions that are unmutated in the B.1.351 and B.1.1.7 variants. It was only after the peak T cell response that any repertoires were sampled. Seropositive status at baseline applied to only a handful of AZD1222 recipients.

As regards this clone: Its antigen is not known.

Profiling relied on immunoSEQ multiplex PCR, and the TCRdb table lists in-frame clones only, not all of them. Of about 98,000 clones listed, about 86% are singletons. V was clipped by 3 bases and J by 0 bases; unmatched bases: 8. This CDR3 region has 16 residues. The V gene's germline CDR1 is SGHRS and CDR2 YFSETQ. The sequencing used peripheral blood, collected on day 0 of AZD1222 vaccination. The rearrangement links TRBV5-1 to TRBJ2-7, with 8 bases that match TRBD1. The origin of this receptor is an adult in good health. The CDR3 sequence is CASSSDRGSTSYEQYF. CDR3 nucleotide sequence: TGCGCCAGCAGCTCAGACAGGGGTAGCACCTCCTACGAGCAGTACTTC.